This T cell receptor beta chain was captured by sequencing in a study of B cell selection in AIRE deficiency. Repertoires were generated with immunoSEQ multiplex PCR, while TCRdb's copy carries only in-frame clones and drops some. The profile covers 20,000 to 30,000 clones, with around 97% appearing a single time and 0.2% to 0.25% taken by the ten largest. Sorting defined conventional CD4 T cells as CD4+CD127+. The length of the CDR3 is 17 residues. Germline V CDR1 and CDR2: MDHEN, SYDVKM. Trimming left V 6 bases short and J 0 bases short, with 18 bases between. Sequences were obtained from conventional CD4+ T cells sorted from PBMCs. The sequence derives from a human donor with AIRE deficiency. The gene calls are TRBV28 and TRBJ2-1, with D perhaps matching TRBD1 or TRBD2 (5 bases each). In DNA form, the CDR3 reads TGTGCCAGCAGCCTCCCGTGGGGGAAGGGCTCCTACAATGAGCAGTTCTTC. Amino acid sequence: CASSLPWGKGSYNEQFF.